This TCR beta chain came from a study of blood T cell repertoires in COVID-19. Across the study: Sites in the United States, Italy and Spain provided acute and convalescent COVID-19 samples. T cells, B-cell-depleted T cells, or PBMCs supplied cDNA or gDNA.

Authors' data handling: Nucleated cell counts were estimated from reference gene primer amplification. The repertoire was sequenced with immunoSEQ multiplex PCR; TCRdb's copy has only in-frame clones and lacks some. V, J and clone size reflect that table, while D and trimming were determined from the DNA. Among approximately 120,000 clones listed, about three quarters were seen once. Germline V gene sequence: CDR1 LNHDA, CDR2 SQIVND (reference sequence). V lost 4 bases, J lost 2 bases, and 4 bases stayed unmatched. The CDR3 is 14 amino acids. Only a few counts were recorded for this clone. The sample consisted of peripheral blood. The chain employs TRBV19 and TRBJ2-5; 7 positions match TRBD2. This TCR was sampled from a human donor in a cohort sampled during active or convalescent COVID-19. The CDR3 here is CASSTSGPQETQYF. As DNA, the CDR3 is TGTGCCAGTAGTACTAGCGGACCGCAAGAGACCCAGTACTTC.